This TCR beta chain stems from a study of siplizumab effects on memory and regulatory T cells. General study points: Proliferating siplizumab-cultured Tregs lacked confirmed suppressive function. Versus 25% to 30% in controls, the mappable alloreactive CD4+ clones averaged approximately 64% Treg-derived with siplizumab.

This CDR3 has 11 residues. Trimming cost V 10 bases and J 6 bases, with 9 bases left between them. Germline V CDR1 and CDR2: LNHDA, SQIVND (reference sequence). Generated by immunoSEQ multiplex PCR, the TCRdb table keeps only in-frame clones and is missing some. The table lists 120,000 or so clones, roughly 92% of them singletons. With regard to this clone: Antigen: not known.

This rearrangement joins TRBV19 to TRBJ2-2, with D perhaps TRBD2 (6 bases). The TCR originated in a human donor in good health. The source material was CD4+ T cells sorted from blood. CDR3 loop: CATGGSGELFF. The CDR3 coding sequence is TGTGCCACAGGAGGGTCCGGGGAGCTGTTTTTT.